This TCR beta chain was captured in a study of long-term antiretroviral therapy in people with HIV. Whole-study findings and limits: The repertoire was dominated at all time points by clones expanded before ART.

This CDR3 is 16 amino acids long. Trimming took off 2 bases at V and 8 bases at J, with 22 bases between the two ends. Germline V lookup: CDR1 GTSNPN, CDR2 SVGIG (reference sequence). With regard to this clone: The target antigen is unknown.

Version v3.0 of the immunoSEQ assay was performed at survey level. Repertoires were generated with immunoSEQ multiplex PCR, while TCRdb's copy carries only in-frame clones and drops some. Of under 25,000 clones in the sample, roughly 80% are singletons; the top ten hold 12%. The sequenced sample was unsorted PBMCs, obtained 1.6 years after starting antiretroviral therapy. This receptor was taken from a man aged 40-50 years with HIV. The chain joins TRBV30 to TRBJ1-3; D perhaps matches TRBD1 (5 bases). The CDR3 protein is CAWSRPGGGSRDTIYF. CDR3 nucleotides: TGTGCCTGGAGTCGTCCGGGTGGGGGTTCGCGTGACACCATATATTTT. Complete variable domain (other parts from reference TRBV30 and TRBJ1-3): SQTIHQWPATLVQPVGSPLSLECTVEGTSNPNLYWYRQAAGRGLQLLFYSVGIGQISSEVPQNLSASRPQDRQFILSSKKLLLSDSGFYLCAWSRPGGGSRDTIYFGEGSWLTVV.